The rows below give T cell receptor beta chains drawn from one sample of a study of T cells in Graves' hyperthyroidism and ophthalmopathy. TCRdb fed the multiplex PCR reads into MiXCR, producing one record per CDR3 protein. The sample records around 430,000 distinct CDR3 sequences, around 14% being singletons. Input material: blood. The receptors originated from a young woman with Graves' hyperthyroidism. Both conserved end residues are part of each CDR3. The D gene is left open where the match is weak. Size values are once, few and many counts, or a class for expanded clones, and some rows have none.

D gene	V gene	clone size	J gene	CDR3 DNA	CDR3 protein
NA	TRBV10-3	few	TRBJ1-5	TGTGCCATCAGACAGGTGATTAATCAGCCCCAGCATTTT	CAIRQVINQPQHF
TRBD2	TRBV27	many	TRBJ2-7	TGTGCCAGCAGTCGGCCGGGGAGGGTCTCCTACGAGCAGTACTTC	CASSRPGRVSYEQYF
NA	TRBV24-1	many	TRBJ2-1	TGTGCCACCAGTGATTTGAGCTGGAGCTCCTACAATGAGCAGTTCTTC	CATSDLSWSSYNEQFF
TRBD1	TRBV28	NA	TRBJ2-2	TGTGCCAGCAATCCTCAGACAGGGGGAGGCAGCGGGGAGCTGTCTTTT	CASNPQTGGGSGELSF
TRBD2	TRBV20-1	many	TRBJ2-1	TGCAGTGCTAGAGAACGGGAGGGAGGTAATGAGCAGTTCTTC	CSAREREGGNEQFF
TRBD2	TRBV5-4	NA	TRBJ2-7	TGTGCCAGCAGCTTGGAGCTAGCGGGAATCTACGAGCAGTACTTC	CASSLELAGIYEQYF
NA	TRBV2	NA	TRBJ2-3	TGTGCCAGCAAACGGGCGGGACCCCCTACAGATACGCAGTATTTT	CASKRAGPPTDTQYF
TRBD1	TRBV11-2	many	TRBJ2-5	TGTGCCAGCAGCTTAGCCCCGGGACAGGACTTACAAGAGACCCAGTACTTC	CASSLAPGQDLQETQYF
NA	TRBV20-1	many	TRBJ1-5	TGCAGTGCTAGAGTAACAGGTCTACTTAGCAATCAGCCCCAGCATTTT	CSARVTGLLSNQPQHF
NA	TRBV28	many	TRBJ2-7	TGTGCCAGCAGTTTCCGTCAGGGGGGTCGCTACGAGCAGTACTTC	CASSFRQGGRYEQYF
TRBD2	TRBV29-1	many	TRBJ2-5	TGCAGCGTCTCGAGCGGGAGGCCACAAGAGACCCAGTACTTC	CSVSSGRPQETQYF
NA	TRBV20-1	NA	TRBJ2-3	TGCAGTGCCCCCGACAGTAGTACTAGCACAGATACGCAGTATTTT	CSAPDSSTSTDTQYF
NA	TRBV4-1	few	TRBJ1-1	TGCGCCAGCAGCCAAGCCGGGGCAGGGATTAACACTGAAGCTTTCTTT	CASSQAGAGINTEAFF
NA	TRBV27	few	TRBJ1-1	TGTGCCAGCAGATATAGGGGTAGGAACACTGAAGCTTTCTTT	CASRYRGRNTEAFF
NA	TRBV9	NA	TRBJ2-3	TGTGCCAGCAGCGTAGGGATTAGGGAGCCGGGCACAGATACGCAGTATTTT	CASSVGIREPGTDTQYF
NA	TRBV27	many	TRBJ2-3	TGTGCCAGCAGTTTAATCGGCACAGATACGCAGTATTTT	CASSLIGTDTQYF
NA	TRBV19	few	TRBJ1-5	TGTGCCAGTAGTATTACCATGTATAGCAATCAGCCCCAGCATTTT	CASSITMYSNQPQHF
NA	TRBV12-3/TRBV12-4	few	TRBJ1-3	TGTGCCAGCAGTTTTACCTCTGGAAACACCATATATTTT	CASSFTSGNTIYF
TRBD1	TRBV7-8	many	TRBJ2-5	TGTGCCAGCAGCTTAGTTACAGGGGCCCAAGAGACCCAGTACTTC	CASSLVTGAQETQYF
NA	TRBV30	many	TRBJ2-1	TGTGCCTGGAGTGTAAATGAGCAGTTCTTC	CAWSVNEQFF
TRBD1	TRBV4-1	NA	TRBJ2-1	TGCGCCAGCAGCAGATTTGGGACAGCCAACAATGGGCAGTTCTTC	CASSRFGTANNGQFF
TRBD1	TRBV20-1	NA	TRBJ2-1	TGCAGTGCTATGGACAGGGGGCTGGATGAGCAGTTCTTC	CSAMDRGLDEQFF
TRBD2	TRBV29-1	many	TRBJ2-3	TGCAGCGTTGCTTTAACTAGCGGGCACCGCACAGATACGCAGTATTTT	CSVALTSGHRTDTQYF
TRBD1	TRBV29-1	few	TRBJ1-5	TGCAGCCCTCAAGCACAGCACAGGGGGCGTTGCGAAAATAGGTGGAAACATAGCAATCAGCCCCAGCATTTT	CSPQAQHRGRCENRWKHSNQPQHF
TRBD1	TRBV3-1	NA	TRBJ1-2	TGTGCCAGCAGCCGGACAGGGGGAATAGACTATGGCTACACCTTC	CASSRTGGIDYGYTF
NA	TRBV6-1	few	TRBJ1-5	TGTGCCAGCAAAGAAAGGAGGAACAATCAGCCCCAGCATTTT	CASKERRNNQPQHF
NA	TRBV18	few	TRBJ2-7	TGTGCCAGCTCACCATCCCCCCTAACCTACGAGCAGTACTTC	CASSPSPLTYEQYF